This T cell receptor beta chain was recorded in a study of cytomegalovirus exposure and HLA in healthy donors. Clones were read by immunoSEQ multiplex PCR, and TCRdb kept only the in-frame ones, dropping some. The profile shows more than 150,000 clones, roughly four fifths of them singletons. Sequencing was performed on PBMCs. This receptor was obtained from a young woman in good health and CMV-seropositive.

CDR3 protein: CASSLAGGGNTIYF. The CDR3 DNA reads TGCGCCAGCAGCTTGGCCGGGGGTGGAAACACCATATATTTT. This sequence joins TRBV5-1 and TRBJ1-3, with a weak D call TRBD1 (5 bases). The CDR3 is made up of 14 amino acids. V lost 0 bases and J 3 bases, leaving 7 bases between the germline ends. The germline V gene has CDR1 SGHRS and CDR2 YFSETQ.